A selection of T cell receptor beta chains follows, all from one sample in a study of HIV-infected children after antiretroviral therapy interruption. TCRdb called the 3' RACE reads again in MiXCR, with one record for every CDR3 protein. The sample comprises 6,000 to 7,500 distinct CDR3 sequences, about 17% of which are singletons, and roughly an eighth rests with the top ten. The sample in question was CD45RO+ CD8+ T cells from PBMCs, pooled from several time points, obtained from a donor given antiretroviral therapy, either interrupted or continuous. The receptors were sampled from a pool of human donors with HIV. The CDR3 runs from the conserved cysteine through the conserved F or W. The D gene is left open where the match is weak. The size of a clone is reported for some rows only, either as once, few or many, or as a class for expanded clones.

medium-sized	TRBV6-1	TRBD1	TRBJ2-2	CASSEGDRLTGELFF	TGTGCCAGCAGTGAAGGGGACAGACTCACCGGGGAGCTGTTTTTT
medium-sized	TRBV6-1	TRBD1	TRBJ2-7	CASSAGQGTYEQYF	TGTGCCAGCAGTGCCGGACAGGGGACCTACGAGCAGTACTTC
medium-sized	TRBV20-1	.	TRBJ1-6	CSADPSPAQGSGGNSPLHF	TGCAGTGCTGACCCCTCCCCAGCCCAGGGGTCGGGGGGTAATTCACCCCTCCACTTT
many	TRBV24-1	TRBD2	TRBJ2-1	CATSDLQIGGGAGNEQFF	TGTGCCACCAGTGATTTGCAAATCGGGGGAGGGGCTGGGAATGAGCAGTTCTTC
many	TRBV6-4	.	TRBJ2-1	CASSESGFDEQFF	TGTGCCAGCAGTGAATCCGGGTTCGATGAGCAGTTCTTC
many	TRBV12-3/TRBV12-4	TRBD2	TRBJ2-1	CASSAGGGNEQFF	TGTGCCAGCAGTGCGGGGGGAGGGAATGAGCAGTTCTTC
medium-sized	TRBV15	.	TRBJ2-2	CATSRDATGELFF	TGTGCCACCAGCAGAGATGCCACCGGGGAGCTGTTTTTT
many	TRBV19	TRBD1	TRBJ2-1	CASSIGTGLRFF	TGTGCCAGTAGTATCGGGACAGGGTTACGGTTCTTC
.	TRBV5-1	.	TRBJ2-1	CASSLRAGINNEQFF	TGCGCCAGCAGCTTGAGGGCAGGGATAAACAATGAGCAGTTCTTC
many	TRBV2	TRBD1	TRBJ2-7	CASSGDRKFYEQYF	TGTGCCAGCAGTGGGGACAGAAAATTCTACGAGCAGTACTTC
.	TRBV7-8	.	TRBJ2-3	CASSLLPTPSTDTQYF	TGTGCCAGCAGCCTACTGCCCACCCCTAGCACAGATACGCAGTATTTT
.	TRBV28	.	TRBJ2-1	CASSRFSQASYNEQFF	TGTGCCAGCAGCCGATTTTCTCAAGCCTCCTACAATGAGCAGTTCTTC
medium-sized	TRBV6-5	.	TRBJ2-3	CASSYIGGLTDTQYF	TGTGCCAGCAGTTATATAGGGGGGCTCACAGATACGCAGTATTTT
many	TRBV20-1	.	TRBJ1-2	CSARWGDGYTF	TGCAGTGCTAGATGGGGGGATGGCTACACCTTC
many	TRBV5-1	.	TRBJ1-1	CASSLGQLEAFF	TGCGCCAGCAGCTTGGGACAGCTTGAAGCTTTCTTT
many	TRBV3-1	.	TRBJ1-1	CASSQGSRNTEAFF	TGTGCCAGCAGCCAAGGTTCGCGGAACACTGAAGCTTTCTTT
.	TRBV20-1	.	TRBJ1-5	CSARDRGINQPQHF	TGCAGTGCTAGAGATCGGGGGATCAATCAGCCCCAGCATTTT
once	TRBV12-5	.	TRBJ2-3	CASGLVGAGRTDTQYF	TGTGCTAGTGGTTTGGTAGGAGCAGGTAGAACAGATACGCAGTATTTT
many	TRBV12-3/TRBV12-4	.	TRBJ1-5	CASTLGGNQPQHF	TGTGCCAGCACCCTCGGGGGCAATCAGCCCCAGCATTTT
many	TRBV6-1	.	TRBJ2-3	CASRESPGGADTQYF	TGTGCCAGCAGAGAGAGTCCGGGGGGCGCAGATACGCAGTATTTT
few	TRBV5-4	.	TRBJ2-3	CASSSPADTQYF	TGTGCCAGCAGCTCTCCCGCGGATACGCAGTATTTT
medium-sized	TRBV28	.	TRBJ2-2	CASSFGDTQTNTGELFF	TGTGCCAGCAGTTTCGGGGACACACAAACGAACACCGGGGAGCTGTTTTTT
medium-sized	TRBV4-3	.	TRBJ2-7	CASSQDPDSLSYEQYF	TGCGCCAGCAGCCAAGATCCCGACAGTCTCTCCTACGAGCAGTACTTC
.	TRBV7-3	.	TRBJ1-1	CASSLNWNTEAFF	TGTGCCAGCAGCTTAAACTGGAACACTGAAGCTTTCTTT
medium-sized	TRBV12-3/TRBV12-4	.	TRBJ2-3	CASSFRPDTQYF	TGTGCCAGCAGTTTCCGACCAGATACGCAGTATTTT
many	TRBV20-1	TRBD1	TRBJ1-5	CSASRAGGSNQPQHF	TGCAGTGCTAGTAGGGCAGGGGGTAGCAATCAGCCCCAGCATTTT
.	TRBV7-2	.	TRBJ1-3	CASSLVGSSGNTIYF	TGTGCCAGCAGCTTAGTGGGCAGCTCTGGAAACACCATATATTTT
many	TRBV27	TRBD2	TRBJ2-7	CASSSPIAGAYEQYF	TGTGCCAGCAGTTCCCCCATAGCGGGAGCCTACGAGCAGTACTTC
.	TRBV11-2	.	TRBJ2-7	CASSSDGSYEQYF	TGTGCCAGCAGCTCGGACGGTTCCTACGAGCAGTACTTC
.	TRBV20-1	TRBD1	TRBJ1-5	CSAFRGNQPQHF	TGCAGCGCCTTCAGGGGGAATCAGCCCCAGCATTTT
.	TRBV19	TRBD1	TRBJ1-5	CASTRQGLFSNQPQHF	TGTGCCAGTACCAGACAGGGACTCTTTAGCAATCAGCCCCAGCATTTT
.	TRBV19	TRBD1	TRBJ1-5	CASSILRTGDGNNQPQHF	TGTGCCAGTAGTATACTTAGGACAGGGGACGGGAACAATCAGCCCCAGCATTTT
many	TRBV30	.	TRBJ1-5	CAWSEGFRQPQHF	TGTGCCTGGAGTGAAGGATTTCGACAGCCCCAGCATTTT
medium-sized	TRBV4-3	.	TRBJ1-3	CASSQDFAQGSGNTIYF	TGCGCCAGCAGCCAAGATTTCGCCCAGGGGTCTGGAAACACCATATATTTT
many	TRBV6-1	TRBD2	TRBJ2-3	CASSDEAGVSTDTQYF	TGTGCCAGCAGTGACGAAGCGGGAGTTAGCACAGATACGCAGTATTTT
medium-sized	TRBV6-1	.	TRBJ1-1	CASSEGSGITEAFF	TGTGCCAGCAGTGAAGGCAGCGGGATCACTGAAGCTTTCTTT
many	TRBV10-2	.	TRBJ2-3	CASSSEGDTQYF	TGCGCCAGCAGCTCCGAGGGAGATACGCAGTATTTT
many	TRBV9	TRBD2	TRBJ2-7	CASSAGVQNEQYF	TGTGCCTCTTCGGCGGGAGTTCAGAACGAGCAGTACTTC
.	TRBV29-1	.	TRBJ2-7	CSVESATVYEQYF	TGCAGCGTTGAATCGGCCACCGTCTACGAGCAGTACTTC
many	TRBV21-1	.	TRBJ2-1	CASSKYRGAHDNEQFF	TGTGCCAGCAGCAAGTACAGGGGGGCCCATGACAATGAGCAGTTCTTC
many	TRBV10-1	TRBD1	TRBJ2-2	CASRLYTQGANTLTGELFF	TGCGCCAGCAGACTCTACACACAGGGGGCTAATACCCTCACCGGGGAGCTGTTTTTT
many	TRBV19	TRBD1	TRBJ1-2	CASSPGQGYGYTF	TGTGCCAGTAGCCCGGGACAGGGATACGGCTACACCTTC
medium-sized	TRBV20-1	TRBD2	TRBJ2-1	CSASGRFHNEQFF	TGCAGTGCTAGCGGGAGGTTCCACAATGAGCAGTTCTTC
.	TRBV5-1	.	TRBJ2-1	CSSSPIQLHLNEQFF	TGCTCCAGCAGCCCCATTCAATTGCACCTTAATGAGCAGTTCTTC
many	TRBV28	TRBD2	TRBJ2-1	CASSFAGDVYNEQFF	TGTGCCAGCAGTTTCGCGGGGGACGTCTACAATGAGCAGTTCTTC
many	TRBV12-3/TRBV12-4	.	TRBJ1-1	CASSLVSKSNTEAFF	TGTGCCAGCAGTTTAGTAAGCAAGTCAAACACTGAAGCTTTCTTT
.	TRBV11-1	.	TRBJ2-2	CASSLDGRTGELFF	TGTGCCAGCAGCTTAGACGGACGCACCGGGGAGCTGTTTTTT
once	TRBV25-1	.	TRBJ1-6	CASTRGAYSNSPLHF	TGTGCCAGCACCCGAGGGGCTTACAGTAATTCACCCCTCCACTTT
many	TRBV19	TRBD2	TRBJ2-5	CASSPTTSRETQYF	TGTGCCAGTAGTCCCACGACTAGCCGGGAGACCCAGTACTTC
many	TRBV2	.	TRBJ1-1	CASKARDLGIWAFF	TGTGCCAGCAAAGCCAGGGACCTCGGAATCTGGGCTTTCTTT
many	TRBV3-1	TRBD1	TRBJ2-7	CASGDRSYEQYF	TGTGCCAGCGGGGACAGATCCTACGAGCAGTACTTC
medium-sized	TRBV28	.	TRBJ2-4	CASSSTQVGDIQYF	TGTGCCAGCAGTTCGACCCAAGTGGGGGACATTCAGTACTTC
many	TRBV6-5	.	TRBJ2-3	CASSYRFPAPSSTDTQYF	TGTGCCAGCAGTTACAGGTTTCCGGCTCCTTCTAGCACAGATACGCAGTATTTT
medium-sized	TRBV29-1	.	TRBJ2-7	CSSLRSSGPYEQYF	TGCAGCAGTCTCCGTAGTAGCGGACCCTACGAGCAGTACTTC
many	TRBV2	.	TRBJ1-6	CASSMNSPLHF	TGTGCCAGCAGCATGAATTCACCCCTCCACTTT
many	TRBV10-3	.	TRBJ2-2	CAISDAGSTATGELFF	TGTGCCATCAGTGACGCTGGATCGACGGCGACCGGGGAGCTGTTTTTT
medium-sized	TRBV2	.	TRBJ2-2	CASYSLGDSSGELFF	TGTGCCAGCTACTCCCTGGGGGATTCGTCCGGGGAGCTGTTTTTT